This TCR beta chain appears in the sequencing data of a study of identifying expanded T cells in peripheral blood. Study-level findings and limits: Differentially abundant clones: around 1.1 between replicates, around 17 at two to three weeks, approximately 18 at four. Roughly two-week clone count variance significantly increased as total template count grew.

Points on this clone: Its matching antigen is unknown.

V shed 4 bases and J shed 0 bases, with 5 bases lying between them. The CDR3 sequence is 13 residues long. Per the germline V gene, CDR1 is SGHRS and CDR2 is YFSETQ. Profiled with immunoSEQ multiplex PCR; TCRdb holds only in-frame clones, not every one. The sample consists of 100,000 or so clones, approximately 90% of them appearing once. What was sequenced was blood. The chain links TRBV5-1 to TRBJ1-5, with D unresolved. The receptor comes from a person between 18 and 69 years old in good health. The CDR3 spells CASSADSNQPQHF. Here the CDR3 DNA reads TGCGCCAGCAGCGCAGATAGCAATCAGCCCCAGCATTTT.